This T cell receptor beta chain was recovered during a study of technical replicates of blood from a few donors. The protocol was immunoSEQ multiplex PCR, while the TCRdb copy is restricted to in-frame clones and leaves out a portion. The sample includes tens of thousands of clones, 90% to 95% seen only once; the top ten take roughly 4.5%. With 4 bases clipped from V and 2 bases from J, the junction kept 8 bases outside the gene matches. This CDR3 contains 16 residues. CDR1 is SGHNT and CDR2 is YYREEE in the germline V gene (reference sequence). The sample comprised PBMCs. This receptor was obtained from a human donor in good health. Some clones in this sample may be carry-over from other donors' samples. The V and J genes are TRBV5-4 and TRBJ2-3, with 9 bases identical to TRBD2. Written as DNA, the CDR3 is TGTGCCAGCAGCCTCGTGGGGACTAGCACCACAGATACGCAGTATTTT. It encodes CASSLVGTSTTDTQYF.